This TCR beta chain stems from a study of blood T cell repertoires in COVID-19. On the study more broadly: PBMCs, B-cell-depleted T cells, or T cells provided the cDNA or gDNA that made up the material.

Original methodology: Estimated nucleated cell counts came from reference gene primer amplification. Assay used: immunoSEQ multiplex PCR; TCRdb lists only in-frame clones, some missing. That table is the source of V, J and clone size, and D and trimming were worked out from the DNA. The data contain fewer than 250,000 clones, around 90% of them singletons. CDR3 size: 13 residues. V was clipped by 2 bases and J by 8 bases, with 12 bases between them. The specimen was peripheral blood. This TCR was sampled from a man between 60 and 75 years old who had recovered from COVID-19. The rearrangement links TRBV12-3 or TRBV12-4 to TRBJ1-2; TRBD1 is a possible D gene (6 bases). The CDR3 is CASSLFSRGGYTF. CDR3 nucleotides: TGTGCCAGCAGTTTATTCTCCAGGGGCGGCTACACCTTC.